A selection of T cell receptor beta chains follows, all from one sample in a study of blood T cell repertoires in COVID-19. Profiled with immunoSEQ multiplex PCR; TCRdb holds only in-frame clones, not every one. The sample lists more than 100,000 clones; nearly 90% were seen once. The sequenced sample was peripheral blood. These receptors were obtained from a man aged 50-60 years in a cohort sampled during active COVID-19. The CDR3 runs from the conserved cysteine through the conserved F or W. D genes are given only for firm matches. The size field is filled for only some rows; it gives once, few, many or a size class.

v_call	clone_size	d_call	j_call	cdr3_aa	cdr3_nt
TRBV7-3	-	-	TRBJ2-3	CASSLSGGGDTQYF	TGTGCCAGCAGCTTATCAGGGGGAGGTGATACGCAGTATTTT
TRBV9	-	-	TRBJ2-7	CASSVYYEQYF	TGTGCCAGCAGCGTATACTACGAGCAGTACTTC
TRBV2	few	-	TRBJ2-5	CAIPVGDQETQYF	TGTGCCATCCCGGTAGGAGATCAAGAGACCCAGTACTTC
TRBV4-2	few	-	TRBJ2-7	CASSQVGLDSEDEQYF	TGTGCCAGCAGCCAAGTCGGCCTTGACTCCGAGGACGAGCAGTACTTC
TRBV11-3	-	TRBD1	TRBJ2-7	CASSQAGTGFSDEQYF	TGTGCCAGCAGCCAGGCCGGGACAGGGTTTTCAGACGAGCAGTACTTC
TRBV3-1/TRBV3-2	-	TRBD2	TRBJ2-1	CASSQAAGTSGTSSQFF	TGTGCCAGCAGCCAAGCCGCCGGGACTAGCGGAACTTCGTCGCAGTTCTTC
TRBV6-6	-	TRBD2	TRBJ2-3	CTSSRLAGGLTGTDTQYF	TGTACCAGCAGCCGACTAGCGGGGGGGCTTACGGGCACAGATACGCAGTATTTT
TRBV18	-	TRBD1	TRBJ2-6	CASSPVGTGGSGANVLTF	TGTGCCAGCTCACCAGTAGGGACAGGGGGTTCTGGGGCCAACGTCCTGACTTTC
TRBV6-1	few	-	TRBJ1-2	CASSDGRLQGGGYTF	TGTGCCAGCAGTGATGGCCGCCTACAGGGCGGGGGCTACACCTTC
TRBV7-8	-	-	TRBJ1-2	CASSFGENYGYTF	TGTGCCAGCAGCTTCGGGGAGAACTATGGCTACACCTTC
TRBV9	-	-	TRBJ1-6	CASSESSSYNSPLHF	TGTGCCAGCAGCGAATCGAGCTCCTATAATTCACCCCTCCACTTT
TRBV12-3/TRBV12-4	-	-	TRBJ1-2	CASTPRGDYGYTF	TGTGCCAGCACGCCTCGGGGAGACTATGGCTACACCTTC
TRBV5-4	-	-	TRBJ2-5	CASSLRGGETQYF	TGTGCCAGCAGCTTACGGGGTGGCGAGACCCAGTACTTC
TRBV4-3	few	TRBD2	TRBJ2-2	CASSQQGLAGITGELFF	TGCGCCAGCAGCCAACAGGGACTAGCGGGGATCACCGGGGAGCTGTTTTTT
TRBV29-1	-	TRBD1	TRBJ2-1	CSARTGASSYNEQFF	TGCAGCGCCCGGACAGGGGCTAGCTCCTACAATGAGCAGTTCTTC
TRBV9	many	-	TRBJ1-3	CASSVSAQGGGNTIYF	TGTGCCAGCAGCGTAAGTGCACAGGGTGGTGGAAACACCATATATTTT
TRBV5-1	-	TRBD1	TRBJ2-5	CASSLTPGGETQYF	TGCGCCAGCAGCTTAACCCCAGGGGGAGAGACCCAGTACTTC
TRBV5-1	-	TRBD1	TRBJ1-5	CASSSGTDSNQPQHF	TGCGCCAGCAGCTCCGGGACAGATAGCAATCAGCCCCAGCATTTT
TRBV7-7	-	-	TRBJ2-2	CASSLLRETGELFF	TGTGCCAGCAGCCTTCTGAGGGAAACCGGGGAGCTGTTTTTT
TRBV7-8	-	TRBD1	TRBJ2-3	CASSLRRTGTTDTQYF	TGTGCCAGCAGCTTACGCCGGACAGGGACCACAGATACGCAGTATTTT
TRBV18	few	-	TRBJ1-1	CASSPYQGNTEAFF	TGTGCCAGCTCACCATATCAGGGGAACACTGAAGCTTTCTTT
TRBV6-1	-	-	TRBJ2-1	CASSESGLYNEQFF	TGTGCCAGCAGTGAGTCAGGGCTTTACAATGAGCAGTTCTTC
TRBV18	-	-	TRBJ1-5	CASSLGQNQPQHF	TGTGCCAGCTCCCTAGGACAAAATCAGCCCCAGCATTTT
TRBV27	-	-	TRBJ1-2	CASSLSAGILRAGYTF	TGTGCCAGCAGTTTATCAGCAGGGATTCTAAGGGCGGGCTACACCTTC
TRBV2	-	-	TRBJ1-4	CASHPHSTFEKLFF	TGTGCCAGCCACCCACACAGTACATTTGAAAAACTGTTTTTT
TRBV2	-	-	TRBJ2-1	CASSVGGLGQFF	TGTGCCAGCAGTGTGGGAGGTTTAGGTCAGTTCTTC
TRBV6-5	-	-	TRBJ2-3	CASSYGLARTDTQYF	TGTGCCAGCAGTTACGGGCTAGCGAGGACAGATACGCAGTATTTT
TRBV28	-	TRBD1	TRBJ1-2	CASSPPGTGGRNYGYTF	TGTGCCAGCAGTCCCCCGGGGACAGGGGGCAGAAACTATGGCTACACCTTC
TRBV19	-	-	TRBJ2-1	CASSIARSSEQFF	TGTGCCAGTAGTATAGCGAGGTCCAGTGAGCAGTTCTTC
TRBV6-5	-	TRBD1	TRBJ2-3	CASSQTGDGTDTQYF	TGTGCCAGCAGCCAGACAGGGGATGGGACAGATACGCAGTATTTT
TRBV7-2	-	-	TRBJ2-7	CASSLGSLAVAYYEQYF	TGTGCCAGCAGCTTAGGGTCCCTAGCAGTCGCCTACTACGAGCAGTACTTC
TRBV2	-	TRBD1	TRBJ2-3	CASTSGTGSTDTQYF	TGTGCCAGCACCTCGGGGACAGGTAGCACAGATACGCAGTATTTT
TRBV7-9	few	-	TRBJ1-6	CASSSATGNSPLHF	TGTGCCAGCAGCTCGGCCACAGGGAATTCACCCCTCCACTTT
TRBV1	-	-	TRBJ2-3	CTSSQDHSLAGVKDTQYF	TGCACCAGCAGCCAGGACCACTCCCTAGCGGGGGTGAAAGATACGCAGTATTTT
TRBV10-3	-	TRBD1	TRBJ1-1	CAITRQGVGTEAFF	TGTGCCATCACCCGACAGGGTGTCGGCACTGAAGCTTTCTTT
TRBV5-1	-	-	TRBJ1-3	CASSQDSGNTIYF	TGCGCCAGCAGCCAGGATTCTGGAAACACCATATATTTT